The T cell receptor beta chain described here comes from a study of cytomegalovirus exposure and HLA in healthy donors. Study-level background: Roughly 80% of some 390 genotyped donors fell in the Caucasian-associated ancestry cluster. Findings and caveats of the study: It was reported in a later analysis that an Asian-associated ancestry cluster showed fewer N-insertions than the roughly 660-donor mean. Later analysis associated a missense DCLRE1C variant with TCR beta V- and J-gene trimming.

On this clone itself: No antigen is known for it.

CDR1 and CDR2 (germline): LNHDA, SQIVND (reference sequence). V dropped 8 bases and J dropped 8 bases, with 7 bases sitting between them. The CDR3 runs 10 residues. PCR used 60 Vbeta primers and 13 Jbeta primers. The repertoire was sequenced with immunoSEQ multiplex PCR; TCRdb's copy has only in-frame clones and lacks some. Its table lists about 140,000 clones. The chain has TRBV19 and TRBJ2-4, with D hard to call. The clonotype originates from a woman younger than 30 in good health and CMV-seronegative. The sequenced sample was PBMCs. The CDR3: CASEADIQYF. For the CDR3, the DNA is TGTGCCAGTGAGGCGGACATTCAGTACTTC.